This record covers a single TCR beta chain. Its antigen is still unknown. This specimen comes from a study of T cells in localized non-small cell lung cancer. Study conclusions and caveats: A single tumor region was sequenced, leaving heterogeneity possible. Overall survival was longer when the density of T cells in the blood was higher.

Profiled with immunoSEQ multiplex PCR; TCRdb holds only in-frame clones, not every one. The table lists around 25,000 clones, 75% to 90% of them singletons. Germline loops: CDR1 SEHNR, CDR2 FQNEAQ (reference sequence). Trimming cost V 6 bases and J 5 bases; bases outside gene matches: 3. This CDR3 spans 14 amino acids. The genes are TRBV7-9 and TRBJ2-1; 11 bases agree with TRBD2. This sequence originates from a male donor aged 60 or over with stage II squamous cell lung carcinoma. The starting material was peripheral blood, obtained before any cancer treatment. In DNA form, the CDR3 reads TGTGCCAGCAGTTTGGGACTAGCGGACAATGAGCAGTTCTTC. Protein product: CASSLGLADNEQFF. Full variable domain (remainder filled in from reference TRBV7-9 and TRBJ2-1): DTGVSQNPRHKITKRGQNVTFRCDPISEHNRLYWYRQTLGQGPEFLTYFQNEAQLEKSRLLSDRFSAERPKGSFSTLEIQRTEQGDSAMYLCASSLGLADNEQFFGPGTRLTVL.